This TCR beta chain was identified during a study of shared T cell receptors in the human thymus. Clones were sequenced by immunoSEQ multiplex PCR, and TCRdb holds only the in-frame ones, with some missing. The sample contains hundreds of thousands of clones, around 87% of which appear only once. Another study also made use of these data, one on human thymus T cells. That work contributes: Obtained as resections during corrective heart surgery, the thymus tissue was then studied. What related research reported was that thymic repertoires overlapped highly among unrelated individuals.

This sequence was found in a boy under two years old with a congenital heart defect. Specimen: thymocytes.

The CDR3 sequence is CASSFRDRGRVSTDTQYF. CDR3 bases: TGTGCCAGCAGCTTCCGGGACAGGGGGCGAGTAAGCACAGATACGCAGTATTTT. The chain has TRBV7-2 and TRBJ2-3, with 12 bases identical to TRBD1. The germline gives CDR1 SGHTA, CDR2 FQGNSA. V was pared by 3 bases and J by 0 bases, with 7 bases of the junction left unmatched. The CDR3 is made up of 18 amino acids.